This T cell receptor (beta chain) was sequenced in a study of T cells in Graves' hyperthyroidism and ophthalmopathy. CDR1 is SGHTA, CDR2 FQGNSA, per germline. The CDR3 has 16 residues. Trimming took off 5 bases at V and 4 bases at J, with 20 bases between the two ends. Study results and caveats: It was a median roughly six months before onset that the model predicted ophthalmopathy.

TCR beta CDR3 regions were amplified from RNA transcripts. HTBI primers were the set used in a first-round RT-PCR of the TCR CDR3. TCRdb reanalysed the multiplex PCR reads using MiXCR and keeps one entry per CDR3 protein. In the table there are under 800,000 distinct CDR3 sequences, 12% to 15% of which are singletons. Note on this clonotype: As yet, its antigen is unknown. With a much larger clone just one base away, this may be a read error.

The chain links TRBV7-2 to TRBJ1-1; tentatively, D is TRBD1 (5 bases). Sequencing was done on a sample of blood. The clonotype comes from a woman between 18 and 29 years old with Graves' hyperthyroidism. The CDR3 nucleotides read TGTGCCAGCAGCCCAAACTGGGGGGGGGTGAGCACTGAAGCTTTCTTT. Translation gives CASSPNWGGVSTEAFF.